This T cell receptor (beta chain) was sequenced in a study of Ad26.COV2.S vaccination and SARS-CoV-2 variants. CDR3 length: 15 residues. V lost 0 bases, J lost 0 bases, and 11 bases lay in between. Germline values: CDR1 GTSNPN, CDR2 SVGIG (reference sequence). Repertoires were generated with immunoSEQ multiplex PCR, while TCRdb's copy carries only in-frame clones and drops some. The sample contains about 350,000 clones, about 89% of which appear only once. Stated treatment: 15 to 20 received Ad26.COV2.S at low or high dose, single or two shots; five or six received placebo; per-sample allocation not given. At day 63 after the first vaccine or placebo injection, samples were drawn.

The sequence was obtained from a person between 18 and 59 years old who received the Ad26.COV2.S COVID-19 vaccine or a placebo. Sequencing used peripheral blood, obtained in a trial of Ad26.COV2.S vaccine versus placebo. The rearrangement links TRBV30 to TRBJ1-1; no definite D call. The CDR3 protein is CAWSVSGGMNTEAFF. CDR3 bases: TGTGCCTGGAGTGTCTCTGGAGGGATGAACACTGAAGCTTTCTTT.